A selection of T cell receptor beta chains follows, all from one sample in a study of blood T cell repertoires in COVID-19. Only in-frame clones appear in the TCRdb table, and some are missing; sequencing was by immunoSEQ multiplex PCR. The repertoire holds under 85,000 clones, with about 80% as singletons. The sequenced sample was peripheral blood. The receptors originated from a man aged 30 to 45 with COVID-19, enrolled during active disease. The CDR3 runs from the conserved cysteine through the conserved F or W.

V gene,CDR3 length,J gene,CDR3 protein
TRBV19,13,TRBJ2-7,CASSVGQGNEQYF
TRBV9,13,TRBJ1-3,CASSVNSGNTIYF
TRBV27,15,TRBJ2-2,CASSLQGAVTGELFF
TRBV19,13,TRBJ1-2,CASSPLASGGYTF
TRBV5-1,17,TRBJ2-6,CASSSGLARSGANVLTF
TRBV19,13,TRBJ1-2,CASSGGRGSGYTF
TRBV5-4,13,TRBJ2-7,CASRRDLSYEQYF
TRBV7-8,15,TRBJ1-2,CASSHGGTGGNGYTF
TRBV28,13,TRBJ1-2,CASSLATGLGYTF
TRBV7-2,16,TRBJ2-7,CASSLDSGSLSYEQYF
TRBV28,12,TRBJ2-7,CASGVGGVEQYF
TRBV19,14,TRBJ2-7,CASCQSGTSYEQYF
TRBV5-1,14,TRBJ1-1,CASSLANGNTEAFF
TRBV7-2,15,TRBJ1-5,CASSWKTGNNQPQHF
TRBV7-2,14,TRBJ2-1,CASSRGSSYNEQFF
TRBV3-1/TRBV3-2,16,TRBJ1-4,CASSPTGVGTNEKLFF
TRBV12-3/TRBV12-4,13,TRBJ1-2,CASSPTGLGGYTF
TRBV11-2,13,TRBJ2-7,CASSLASAYEQYF
TRBV5-1,15,TRBJ1-5,CASSLGDRDDQPQHF
TRBV9,14,TRBJ2-2,CASSAQGYTGELFF
TRBV5-1,15,TRBJ2-1,CASSKTGDPSNEQFF
TRBV6-2/TRBV6-3,15,TRBJ2-7,CASSTRTGGFDEQYF
TRBV25-1,17,TRBJ2-5,CASSPRGLAGGQETQYF
TRBV19,16,TRBJ2-7,CASSPSILAGAYEQYF
TRBV30,14,TRBJ2-7,CACIWAAGGSEQYF
TRBV6-5,13,TRBJ2-3,CASGRFLTDTQYF
TRBV12-3/TRBV12-4,12,TRBJ1-4,CASSRFGEKLFF
TRBV10-3,13,TRBJ1-5,CAIRAGSDQPQHF
TRBV18,16,TRBJ2-1,CASATGTGDGLGEQFF
TRBV19,14,TRBJ2-7,CASSLRGSPHEQYF
TRBV5-1,18,TRBJ2-1,CASSLQTLDSAWGGEQFF
TRBV9,16,TRBJ1-1,CASSLRGGDMNTEAFF
TRBV20-1,11,TRBJ2-1,CSASEWAEQFF
TRBV27,13,TRBJ2-7,CASSLGQSYEQYF
TRBV12-5,18,TRBJ1-2,CASGALDRDLSRDYGYTF
TRBV5-5,16,TRBJ2-7,CASSLQHAETSYEQYF
TRBV18,14,TRBJ2-4,CASSPYGQMGIQYF
TRBV27,14,TRBJ2-7,CASSSLAGPYEQYF
TRBV10-3,16,TRBJ2-1,CAISGPSSGIRNEQFF
TRBV12-3/TRBV12-4,13,TRBJ1-2,CASSQGQGNGYTF
TRBV15,13,TRBJ2-5,CATRIGSTETQYF
TRBV4-3,18,TRBJ2-6,CASSQESTTSTGANVLTF
TRBV5-4,14,TRBJ1-4,CASSPGTLREKLFF
TRBV28,13,TRBJ2-7,CASSWRASYEQYF
TRBV7-9,16,TRBJ2-1,CASSRGQVLSYNEQFF
TRBV28,13,TRBJ1-4,CASSMRTNEKLFF
TRBV9,17,TRBJ1-2,CASSVGDRGSLLYGYTF
TRBV18,15,TRBJ1-3,CASSPPSNSGNTIYF
TRBV7-9,19,TRBJ2-1,CASSPMTSGSGGVSNEQFF
TRBV5-8,17,TRBJ1-2,CASSSIIQDYSNYGYTF